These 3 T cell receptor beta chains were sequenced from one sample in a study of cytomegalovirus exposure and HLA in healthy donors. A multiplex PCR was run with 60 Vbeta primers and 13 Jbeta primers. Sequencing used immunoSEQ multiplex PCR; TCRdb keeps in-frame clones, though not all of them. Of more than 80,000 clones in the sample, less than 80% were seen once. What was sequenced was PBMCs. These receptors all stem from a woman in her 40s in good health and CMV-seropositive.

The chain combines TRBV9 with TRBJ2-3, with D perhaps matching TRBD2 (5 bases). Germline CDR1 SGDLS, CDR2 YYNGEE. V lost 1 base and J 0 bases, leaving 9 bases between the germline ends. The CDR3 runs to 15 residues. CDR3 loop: CASSVRGPSTDTQYF. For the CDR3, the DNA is TGTGCCAGCAGCGTACGCGGGCCTAGCACAGATACGCAGTATTTT.

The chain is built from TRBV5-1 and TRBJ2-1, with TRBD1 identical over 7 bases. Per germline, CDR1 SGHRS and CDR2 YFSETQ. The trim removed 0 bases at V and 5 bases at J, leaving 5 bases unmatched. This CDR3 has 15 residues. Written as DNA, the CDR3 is TGCGCCAGCAGCTTGGCCCCAGGGACAGACAATGAGCAGTTCTTC. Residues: CASSLAPGTDNEQFF. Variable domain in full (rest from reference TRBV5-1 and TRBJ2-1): KAGVTQTPRYLIKTRGQQVTLSCSPISGHRSVSWYQQTPGQGLQFLFEYFSETQRNKGNFPGRFSGRQFSNSRSEMNVSTLELGDSALYLCASSLAPGTDNEQFFGPGTRLTVL.

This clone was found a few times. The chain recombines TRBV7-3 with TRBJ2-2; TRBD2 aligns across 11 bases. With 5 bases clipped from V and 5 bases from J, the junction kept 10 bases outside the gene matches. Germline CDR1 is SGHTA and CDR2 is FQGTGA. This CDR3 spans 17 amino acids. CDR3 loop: CASSALAGGPRTGELFF. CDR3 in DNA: TGTGCCAGCAGCGCATTAGCGGGAGGGCCGAGAACCGGGGAGCTGTTTTTT.